This section outlines one T cell receptor beta chain sequence together with its context. The CDR3 sequence is 14 residues long. Germline V CDR1 and CDR2: LNHNV, YYDKDF (reference sequence). J was trimmed by 3 bases and V by 2 bases; bases with no gene match: 4. This record belongs to a study of blood T cells in healthy people across ages. Study summary: Using template switching, researchers captured about one barcoded beta molecule for each two T cells.

With a J-beta primer mix and a sample-barcoded 5' primer, a second PCR ran about 6 to 11 cycles. The template-switch adaptor, which had 12 random nucleotides, put a tag on each cDNA molecule. TCRdb itself ran the 5' RACE reads through MiXCR, one entry per CDR3 protein. The sample records more than 450,000 distinct CDR3 sequences, roughly a quarter being singletons. The authors extracted at least 5 micrograms of total RNA per sample. This sample also belongs to another study, concerning T cells of mothers and their children. That report adds: Second-PCR primer M1S introduced sample barcodes and 2-4 random nucleotides.

Sequences were obtained from blood. This chain joins TRBV15 and TRBJ2-7; 7 nucleotides agree with TRBD2. The source is a boy aged 2 to 9 in good health. CDR3 region: CATSRYLAGYEQYF. CDR3 nucleotides: TGTGCCACCAGCAGATACTTAGCGGGCTACGAGCAGTACTTC.